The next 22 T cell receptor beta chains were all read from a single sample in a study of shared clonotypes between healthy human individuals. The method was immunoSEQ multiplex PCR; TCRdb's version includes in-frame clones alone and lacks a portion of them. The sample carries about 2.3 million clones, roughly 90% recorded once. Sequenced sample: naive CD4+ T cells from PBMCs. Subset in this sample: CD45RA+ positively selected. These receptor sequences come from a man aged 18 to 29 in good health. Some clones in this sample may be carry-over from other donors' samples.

The CDR3 sequence is CASSPLAGGPREQYF. The CDR3 nucleotides read TGTGCCAGCAGCCCACTAGCGGGAGGCCCAAGGGAGCAGTACTTC. The chain carries TRBV6-1 and TRBJ2-7; TRBD2 matches at 12 bases. From germline, CDR1 is MNHNS and CDR2 SASEGT. The CDR3 consists of 15 residues. V trimming: 6 bases; J trimming: 7 bases; junction bases outside the gene matches: 10.

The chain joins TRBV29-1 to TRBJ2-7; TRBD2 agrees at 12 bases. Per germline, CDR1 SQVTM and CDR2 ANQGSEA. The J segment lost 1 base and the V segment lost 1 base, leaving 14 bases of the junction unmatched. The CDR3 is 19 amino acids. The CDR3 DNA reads TGCAGCGTTGAAGCCCCCCCCCATCCTAGCGGGAGGGTATCCTACGAGCAGTACTTC. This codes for CSVEAPPHPSGRVSYEQYF.

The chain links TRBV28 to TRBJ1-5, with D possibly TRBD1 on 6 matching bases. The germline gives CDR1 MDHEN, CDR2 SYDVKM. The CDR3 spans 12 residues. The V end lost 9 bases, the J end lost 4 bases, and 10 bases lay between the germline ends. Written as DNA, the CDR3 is TGTGCCAGTGGGACATTGAATCAGCCCCAGCATTTT. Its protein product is CASGTLNQPQHF.

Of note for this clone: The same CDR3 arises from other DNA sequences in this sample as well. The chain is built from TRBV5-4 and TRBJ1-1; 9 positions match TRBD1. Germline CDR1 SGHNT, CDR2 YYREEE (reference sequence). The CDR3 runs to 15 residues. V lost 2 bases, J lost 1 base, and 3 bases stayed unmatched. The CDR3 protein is CASSFPGQGNTEAFF. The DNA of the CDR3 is TGTGCCAGCAGCTTCCCGGGACAGGGGAACACTGAAGCTTTCTTT.

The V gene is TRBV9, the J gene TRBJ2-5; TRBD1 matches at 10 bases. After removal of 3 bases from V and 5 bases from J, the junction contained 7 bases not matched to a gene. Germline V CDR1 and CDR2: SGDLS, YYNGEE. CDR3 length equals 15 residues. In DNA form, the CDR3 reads TGTGCCAGCAGCGGGGGACAGGGGATGGTGGAGACCCAGTACTTC. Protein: CASSGGQGMVETQYF. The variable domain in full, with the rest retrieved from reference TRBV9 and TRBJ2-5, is DSGVTQTPKHLITATGQRVTLRCSPRSGDLSVYWYQQSLDQGLQFLIQYYNGEERAKGNILERFSAQQFPDLHSELNLSSLELGDSALYFCASSGGQGMVETQYFGPGTRLLVL.

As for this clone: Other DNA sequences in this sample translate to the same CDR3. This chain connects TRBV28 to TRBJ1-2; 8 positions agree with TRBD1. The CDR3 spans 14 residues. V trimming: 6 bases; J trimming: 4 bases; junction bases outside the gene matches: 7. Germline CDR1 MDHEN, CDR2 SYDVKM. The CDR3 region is CASSSPGTGYGYTF. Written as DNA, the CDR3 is TGTGCCAGCAGCTCCCCCGGGACAGGCTATGGCTACACCTTC.

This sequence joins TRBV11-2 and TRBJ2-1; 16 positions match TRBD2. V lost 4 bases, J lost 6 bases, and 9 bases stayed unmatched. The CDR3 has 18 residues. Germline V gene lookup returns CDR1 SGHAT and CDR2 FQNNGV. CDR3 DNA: TGTGCCAGCAGCTCCCTGGGACTAGCGGGAGGGCCTCGCAATGAGCAGTTCTTC. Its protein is CASSSLGLAGGPRNEQFF.

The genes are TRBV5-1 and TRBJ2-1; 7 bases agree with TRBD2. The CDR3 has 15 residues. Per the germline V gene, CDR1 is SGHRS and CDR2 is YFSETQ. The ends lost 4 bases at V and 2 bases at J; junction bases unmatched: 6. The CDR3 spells CASSRGLVPYNEQFF. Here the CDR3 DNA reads TGCGCCAGCAGCCGAGGACTAGTCCCCTACAATGAGCAGTTCTTC.

CDR3 DNA sequence: TGTGCCAGCAGGCGACAGGGGAGAGAAAATCAGCCCCAGCATTTT. This translates into CASRRQGRENQPQHF. The chain carries TRBV27 and TRBJ1-5; 8 bases map to TRBD1. With 6 bases clipped from V and 4 bases from J, the junction kept 8 bases outside the gene matches. CDR1 MNHEY and CDR2 SMNVEV come from the germline V gene (reference sequence). This CDR3 is built from 15 residues.

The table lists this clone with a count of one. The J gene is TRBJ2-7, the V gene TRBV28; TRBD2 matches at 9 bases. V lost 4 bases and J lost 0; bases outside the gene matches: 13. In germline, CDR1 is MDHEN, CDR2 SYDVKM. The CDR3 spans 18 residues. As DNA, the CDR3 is TGTGCCAGCAGTTCTCTCCCGAGTAGCGGGAGCCCCTCCTACGAGCAGTACTTC. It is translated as CASSSLPSSGSPSYEQYF.

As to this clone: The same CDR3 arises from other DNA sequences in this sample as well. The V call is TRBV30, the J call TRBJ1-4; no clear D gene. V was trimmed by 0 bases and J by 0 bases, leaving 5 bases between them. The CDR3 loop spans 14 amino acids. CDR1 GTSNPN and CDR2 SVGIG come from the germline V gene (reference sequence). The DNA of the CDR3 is TGTGCCTGGAGTGTAGGCGCAACTAATGAAAAACTGTTTTTT. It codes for CAWSVGATNEKLFF.

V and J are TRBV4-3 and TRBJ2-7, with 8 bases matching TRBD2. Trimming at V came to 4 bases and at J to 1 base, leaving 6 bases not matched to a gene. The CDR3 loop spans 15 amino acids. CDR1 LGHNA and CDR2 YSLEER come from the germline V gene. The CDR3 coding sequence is TGCGCCAGCAGCCTTGGGCGGGGGGCATCCTACGAGCAGTACTTC. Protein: CASSLGRGASYEQYF.

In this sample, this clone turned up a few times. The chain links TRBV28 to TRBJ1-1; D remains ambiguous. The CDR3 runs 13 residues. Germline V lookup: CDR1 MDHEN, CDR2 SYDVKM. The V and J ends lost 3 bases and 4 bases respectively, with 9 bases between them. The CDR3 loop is CASSLEQATEAFF. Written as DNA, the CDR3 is TGTGCCAGCAGTTTGGAGCAGGCCACTGAAGCTTTCTTT. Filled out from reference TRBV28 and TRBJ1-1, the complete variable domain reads DVKVTQSSRYLVKRTGEKVFLECVQDMDHENMFWYRQDPGLGLRLIYFSYDVKMKEKGDIPEGYSVSREKKERFSLILESASTNQTSMYLCASSLEQATEAFFGQGTRLTVV.

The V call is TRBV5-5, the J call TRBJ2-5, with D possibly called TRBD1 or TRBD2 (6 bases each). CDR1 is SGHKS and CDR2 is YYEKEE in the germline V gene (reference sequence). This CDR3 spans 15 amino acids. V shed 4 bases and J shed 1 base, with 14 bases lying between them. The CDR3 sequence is CASSRRGDGQETQYF. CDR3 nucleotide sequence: TGTGCCAGCAGCAGGAGGGGGGATGGCCAAGAGACCCAGTACTTC.

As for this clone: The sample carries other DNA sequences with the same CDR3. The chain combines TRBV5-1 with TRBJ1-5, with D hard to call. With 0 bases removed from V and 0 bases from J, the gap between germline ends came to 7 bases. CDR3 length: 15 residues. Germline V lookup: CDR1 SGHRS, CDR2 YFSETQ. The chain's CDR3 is CASSLAGVSNQPQHF. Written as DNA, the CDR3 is TGCGCCAGCAGCTTGGCTGGGGTTAGCAATCAGCCCCAGCATTTT. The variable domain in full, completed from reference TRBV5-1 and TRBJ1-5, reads KAGVTQTPRYLIKTRGQQVTLSCSPISGHRSVSWYQQTPGQGLQFLFEYFSETQRNKGNFPGRFSGRQFSNSRSEMNVSTLELGDSALYLCASSLAGVSNQPQHFGDGTRLSIL.

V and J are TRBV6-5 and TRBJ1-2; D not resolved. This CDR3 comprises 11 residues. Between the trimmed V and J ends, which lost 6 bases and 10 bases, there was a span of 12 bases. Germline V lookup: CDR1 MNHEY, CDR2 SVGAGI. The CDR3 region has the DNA TGTGCCAGCAGGGCCACAGCTTCCTACACCTTC. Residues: CASRATASYTF.

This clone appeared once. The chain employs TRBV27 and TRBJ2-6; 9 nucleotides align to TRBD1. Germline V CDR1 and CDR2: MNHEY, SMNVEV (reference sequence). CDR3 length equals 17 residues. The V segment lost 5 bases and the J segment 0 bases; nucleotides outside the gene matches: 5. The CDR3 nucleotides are TGTGCCAGCAGTAAGAGACAGGGGGGCTCTGGGGCCAACGTCCTGACTTTC. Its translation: CASSKRQGGSGANVLTF.

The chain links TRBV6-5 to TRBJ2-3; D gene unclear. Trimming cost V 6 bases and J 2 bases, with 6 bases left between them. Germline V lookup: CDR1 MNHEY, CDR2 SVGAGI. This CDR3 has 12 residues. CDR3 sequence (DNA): TGTGCCAGCAGGCACACCACAGATACGCAGTATTTT. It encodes CASRHTTDTQYF.

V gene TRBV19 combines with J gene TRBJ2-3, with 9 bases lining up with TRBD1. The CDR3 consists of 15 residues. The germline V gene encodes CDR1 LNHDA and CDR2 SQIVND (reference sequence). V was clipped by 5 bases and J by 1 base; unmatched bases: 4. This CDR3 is CASSGRTGGTDTQYF. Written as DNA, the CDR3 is TGTGCCAGTAGTGGGAGGACAGGGGGCACAGATACGCAGTATTTT.

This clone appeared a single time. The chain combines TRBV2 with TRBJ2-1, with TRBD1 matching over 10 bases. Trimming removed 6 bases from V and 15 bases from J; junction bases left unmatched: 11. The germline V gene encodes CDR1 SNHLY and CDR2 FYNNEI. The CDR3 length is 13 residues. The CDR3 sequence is CASRRQGAPPPFF. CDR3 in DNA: TGTGCCAGCAGGAGACAGGGGGCCCCACCGCCGTTCTTC. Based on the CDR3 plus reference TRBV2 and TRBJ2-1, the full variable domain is EPEVTQTPSHQVTQMGQEVILRCVPISNHLYFYWYRQILGQKVEFLVSFYNNEISEKSEIFDDQFSVERPDGSNFTLKIRSTKLEDSAMYFCASRRQGAPPPFFGPGTRLTVL.

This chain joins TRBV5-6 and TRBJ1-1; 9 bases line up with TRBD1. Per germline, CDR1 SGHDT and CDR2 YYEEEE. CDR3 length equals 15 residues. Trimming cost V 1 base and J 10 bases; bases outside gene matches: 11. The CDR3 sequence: CASSLWEDRGGRAFF. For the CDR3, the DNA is TGTGCCAGCAGCTTGTGGGAGGACAGGGGCGGGAGAGCTTTCTTT.

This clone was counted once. CDR3 protein: CASTWTSHEQYF. DNA for the CDR3: TGTGCCAGCACCTGGACTAGCCACGAGCAGTACTTC. V is TRBV28 and J is TRBJ2-7, with 8 bases lining up with TRBD2. V lost 7 bases, J lost 5 bases, and 4 bases stayed unmatched. This CDR3 contains 12 residues. From germline, CDR1 is MDHEN and CDR2 SYDVKM.